This TCR beta chain was identified during a study of T cell repertoires in aging, cancer and after chemotherapy. Study observations and caveats: Compared with age-matched healthy donors, untreated hematological or solid cancer patients showed higher blood TCR clonality. In healthy donors, age-related TCR diversity loss mainly reflected lost richness.

Judged by abundance, this clonotype is large. Its specificity is unknown. Amplification of TCR beta used genomic DNA extracted from peripheral blood. A mixed TRB-A/B primer pool amplified rearranged TRB by multiplex touch-down PCR. TCRdb passed the multiplex PCR reads through MiXCR, listing each CDR3 protein once. The sample carries under 800 distinct CDR3 sequences, 26% recorded once. The CDR3 runs to 14 residues. V was cut by 1 base and J by 9 bases, with 10 bases left in between. Germline CDR1 reads SGHVS; CDR2 reads FNYEAQ. Sequencing was carried out using blood. The chain is built from TRBV7-6 and TRBJ1-6; D remains ambiguous. The source of this sequence is a human donor with a solid tumor. CDR3 protein: CASSLESVRSPLHF. CDR3 sequence (DNA): TGTGCCAGCAGCTTAGAGTCTGTTCGTTCACCCCTCCACTTT.